Presented here are 24 T cell receptor beta chains from one specimen sequenced in a study of T cell clonotyping in hematopoietic cell transplantation. Method: immunoSEQ multiplex PCR; TCRdb's copy keeps in-frame clones and lacks some. The data show around 11,000 clones, with about 89% seen just once and 38% held by the top ten. Source: PBMCs, taken 180 days after allogeneic stem cell transplant. These TCRs come from a male patient aged 55 to 70 who had an allogeneic stem cell transplant from an unrelated donor, so the T cells may come from the graft donor. Some clones in this sample may be carry-over from other donors' samples.

The chain employs TRBV6-1 and TRBJ1-6, with a possible D match to TRBD1 (5 bases). There are 15 residues in the CDR3. The germline V gene has CDR1 MNHNS and CDR2 SASEGT. V lost 4 bases to trimming and J lost 5 bases, with 12 bases between them. The chain's CDR3 is CASSVSGRDNSPLHF. DNA of the CDR3: TGTGCCAGCAGTGTCTCGGGACGAGATAATTCACCCCTCCACTTT.

The chain has TRBV6-5 and TRBJ1-2; 9 bases line up with TRBD1. Germline loops: CDR1 MNHEY, CDR2 SVGAGI. V was pared by 0 bases and J by 4 bases, with 3 bases of the junction left unmatched. The CDR3 contains 15 residues. The chain's CDR3 is CASSYSDRGTYGYTF. In DNA, the CDR3 is TGTGCCAGCAGTTACTCAGACAGGGGGACCTATGGCTACACCTTC.

The rearrangement uses TRBV29-1 and TRBJ2-7, with TRBD1 identical over 11 bases. J gave up 2 bases and V 4 bases, and 10 bases lay outside the gene matches. CDR1 SQVTM and CDR2 ANQGSEA come from the germline V gene. The CDR3 length is 16 residues. The CDR3 region is CSVVGQGGTLAYEQYF. DNA of the CDR3: TGCAGCGTTGTGGGACAGGGGGGGACGCTTGCCTACGAGCAGTACTTC.

The rearrangement uses TRBV7-9 and TRBJ2-7; 7 bases fit TRBD1. Germline V gene data show CDR1 as SEHNR and CDR2 as FQNEAQ (reference sequence). This CDR3 is 15 amino acids long. V was pared by 5 bases and J by 3 bases, with 10 bases of the junction left unmatched. The CDR3 sequence: CASSGEQTGIYEQYF. CDR3 nucleotide sequence: TGTGCCAGCAGCGGCGAACAGACAGGGATCTACGAGCAGTACTTC.

The genes are TRBV2 and TRBJ2-2; a possible D gene is TRBD2 (5 bases). The germline gives CDR1 SNHLY, CDR2 FYNNEI. V was shortened by 3 bases and J by 4 bases, with 12 bases between the two germline ends. The CDR3 contains 15 residues. The CDR3, as DNA: TGTGCCAGCAGTGATTGGAGCGGATCCACCGGGGAGCTGTTTTTT. It encodes CASSDWSGSTGELFF.

The J gene is TRBJ2-5, the V gene TRBV14, with TRBD1 matching 9 bases. This CDR3 contains 16 residues. The ends lost 0 bases at V and 5 bases at J; junction bases unmatched: 7. CDR1 and CDR2 (germline): SGHDN, FVKESK. CDR3 in DNA: TGTGCCAGCAGCCAAGAACGGGACAGGGCCGGGGAGACCCAGTACTTC. It translates to CASSQERDRAGETQYF.

The V and J genes are TRBV10-1 and TRBJ2-7; either TRBD1 or TRBD2 may fit D (6 bases each). The V gene lost 8 bases and the J gene lost 8 bases, with 19 bases spanning the gap. Germline CDR1 and CDR2: WNHNN and SYGVQD (reference sequence). This CDR3 spans 13 amino acids. The CDR3 reads CASDGGPSVKQYF. CDR3 in DNA: TGCGCCAGCGATGGGGGGCCCTCGGTAAAGCAGTACTTC.

The chain has TRBV27 and TRBJ1-2; 11 bases are a match to TRBD1. The V gene end was trimmed by 6 bases and the J gene end by 6 bases; junction bases not matched to a gene: 12. The CDR3 runs 16 residues. Germline CDR1 is MNHEY and CDR2 is SMNVEV (reference sequence). This CDR3 is CASRPPGTGGFHGYTF. CDR3 nucleotide sequence: TGTGCCAGCAGACCCCCTGGGACAGGGGGTTTTCATGGCTACACCTTC.

This clone occurred once. The gene calls are TRBV7-9 and TRBJ1-4; D uncertain. CDR3 length: 16 amino acids. V lost 2 bases and J lost 0, with 10 bases in between. Germline V gene sequence: CDR1 SEHNR, CDR2 FQNEAQ (reference sequence). In nucleotides, the CDR3 is TGTGCCAGCAGCTTATCCCCACATTCAACTAATGAAAAACTGTTTTTT. It codes for CASSLSPHSTNEKLFF.

The chain joins TRBV10-3 to TRBJ1-6, with D unclear. The CDR3 contains 14 residues. Germline CDR1 and CDR2: ENHRY and SYGVKD. V lost 7 bases and J lost 9, with 16 bases in between. In DNA, the CDR3 is TGTGCCATCACGGAAACAGAATCCGGTTCACCCCTCCACTTT. As protein: CAITETESGSPLHF.

The chain uses TRBV6-1 and TRBJ1-5, with 8 bases fitting TRBD1. CDR3 length: 15 amino acids. The trim removed 1 base at V and 6 bases at J, leaving 5 bases unmatched. Germline V gives CDR1 MNHNS, CDR2 SASEGT. The CDR3 is CASSEEGQGGQPQHF. Written as DNA, the CDR3 is TGTGCCAGCAGTGAAGAAGGACAGGGCGGTCAGCCCCAGCATTTT.

This chain connects TRBV4-1 to TRBJ2-3, with TRBD1 identical over 8 bases. Per the germline V gene, CDR1 is MGHRA and CDR2 is YSYEKL. This CDR3 comprises 17 residues. V dropped 2 bases and J dropped 4; count of bases not matched to a gene: 11. CDR3 sequence: CASSQSSGQGRADTQYF. Written as DNA, the CDR3 is TGCGCCAGCAGCCAATCCTCCGGACAGGGTAGGGCAGATACGCAGTATTTT.

The V and J genes are TRBV4-1 and TRBJ1-6; the D gene is possibly TRBD1 (5 bases). Germline values: CDR1 MGHRA, CDR2 YSYEKL. V lost 1 base and J 0 bases, leaving 10 bases between the germline ends. This CDR3 is 17 amino acids long. As DNA, the CDR3 is TGCGCCAGCAGCCAAGGCAGGGCGAGCTCCTATAATTCACCCCTCCACTTT. Translation gives CASSQGRASSYNSPLHF.

V is TRBV7-2 and J is TRBJ1-3; no clear D. The V end was cut by 3 bases, the J end by 4 bases, with 16 bases between. The germline CDR1 and CDR2 sequences are SGHTA and FQGNSA. The CDR3 consists of 16 residues. CDR3: CASSFYPDPGGNTIYF. DNA for the CDR3: TGTGCCAGCAGCTTTTACCCGGATCCTGGCGGAAACACCATATATTTT.

The chain joins TRBV4-3 to TRBJ1-6; 8 nucleotides line up with TRBD1. Per the germline V gene, CDR1 is LGHNA and CDR2 is YSLEER. J was trimmed by 7 bases and V by 4 bases; bases with no gene match: 9. The CDR3 covers 16 residues. The CDR3 DNA reads as TGCGCCAGCAGCCCATCAACCGGGACAGGCAATTCACCCCTCCACTTT. It codes for CASSPSTGTGNSPLHF.

The V and J genes are TRBV10-3 and TRBJ2-7, with TRBD1 matching over 10 bases. Losses at the gene ends were 10 bases for V and 5 bases for J; bases not matched to a gene: 14. Germline lookup yields CDR1 ENHRY and CDR2 SYGVKD. The CDR3 covers 15 residues. The CDR3 region is CASRFKTGGLHEQYF. CDR3 DNA sequence: TGTGCCAGCCGATTTAAGACAGGGGGCCTTCACGAGCAGTACTTC.

V usage is TRBV6-5 and J usage is TRBJ1-4, with a possible D match to TRBD1 (6 bases). CDR3 length: 15 residues. V was trimmed by 5 bases and J by 1 base, leaving 11 bases between them. Germline V gene lookup returns CDR1 MNHEY and CDR2 SVGAGI. The CDR3 region has the DNA TGTGCCAGCAGTGCCCCAGGGGAAACTAATGAAAAACTGTTTTTT. Translation: CASSAPGETNEKLFF.

The chain employs TRBV20-1 and TRBJ2-7; D not certain. Germline CDR1 is DFQATT and CDR2 is SNEGSKA (reference sequence). V gave up 7 bases and J gave up 0 bases, with 7 bases separating them. The CDR3 spans 11 residues. The CDR3 reads CSGASSYEQYF. In DNA form, the CDR3 reads TGCAGTGGGGCAAGCTCCTACGAGCAGTACTTC.

The gene calls are TRBV5-4 and TRBJ1-2; maybe TRBD1 (5 bases). Germline V gives CDR1 SGHNT, CDR2 YYREEE (reference sequence). V shed 1 base and J shed 2 bases, with 12 bases lying between them. This CDR3 has 15 amino acids. DNA for the CDR3: TGTGCCAGCAGCTTGAACCGACAGCCGAACTATGGCTACACCTTC. The encoded protein is CASSLNRQPNYGYTF.

This chain connects TRBV7-6 to TRBJ2-2, with 7 bases matching TRBD1. This CDR3 contains 14 residues. CDR1 and CDR2 (germline): SGHVS, FNYEAQ. Trimming took 3 bases from V and 3 from J; bases not matched to a gene: 1. The CDR3 protein is CASSLTGYTGELFF. The CDR3 bases are TGTGCCAGCAGCTTGACAGGGTACACCGGGGAGCTGTTTTTT. Using reference TRBV7-6 and TRBJ2-2 for the parts outside the CDR3, the full variable domain is GAGVSQSPRYKVTKRGQDVALRCDPISGHVSLYWYRQALGQGPEFLTYFNYEAQQDKSGLPNDRFSAERPEGSISTLTIQRTEQRDSAMYRCASSLTGYTGELFFGEGSRLTVL.

The gene calls are TRBV19 and TRBJ1-5; a possible D gene is TRBD1 (5 bases). Per germline, CDR1 LNHDA and CDR2 SQIVND (reference sequence). This CDR3 region has 17 residues. The V and J ends lost 3 bases and 2 bases respectively, with 17 bases between them. CDR3 coding DNA: TGTGCCAGTAGTATCCACAACCCGCAGGGAGGCAATCAGCCCCAGCATTTT. This encodes CASSIHNPQGGNQPQHF.

This clone was observed a single time. This chain connects TRBV2 to TRBJ1-2; 8 bases line up with TRBD1. Per germline, CDR1 SNHLY and CDR2 FYNNEI. J lost 4 bases, V lost 7 bases, and 8 bases had no gene match. There are 14 residues in the CDR3. DNA for the CDR3: TGTGCCAGCACCCGCTCGGGGACAGGCTATGGCTACACCTTC. It yields the protein CASTRSGTGYGYTF.

The chain recombines TRBV7-2 with TRBJ1-2; the D gene is possibly TRBD1 (6 bases). Looked up from germline, CDR1 is SGHTA and CDR2 is FQGNSA. The V gene lost 1 base and the J gene lost 5 bases, with 11 bases spanning the gap. There are 14 residues in the CDR3. This CDR3 reads CASSLEGTRYGYTF. The CDR3 DNA sequence: TGTGCCAGCAGCTTAGAAGGGACAAGATATGGCTACACCTTC.

In this sample, this clone turned up once. This chain connects TRBV7-2 to TRBJ2-3; tentatively, D is TRBD1 or TRBD2 (6 bases each). The V gene's germline CDR1 is SGHTA and CDR2 FQGNSA. V dropped 5 bases and J dropped 0 bases, with 12 bases sitting between them. This CDR3 is built from 15 residues. This CDR3 is CASSRRGPSTDTQYF. CDR3 nucleotides: TGTGCCAGCAGCCGACGGGGGCCTAGCACAGATACGCAGTATTTT.